Listed below are T cell receptor beta chains from one sample, sequenced in a study of blood T cell repertoires in COVID-19. TCRdb's table, derived via immunoSEQ multiplex PCR, lists solely in-frame clones and lacks some. This table holds a few hundred thousand clones, 86% found once. Sequenced: peripheral blood. The receptor source for this set is a woman aged 25 to 39 with active or convalescent COVID-19. Each CDR3 is given with its conserved first and last residue. A D gene is named only where the DNA matches it firmly. The size entry is marked missing in some rows and otherwise reads once, few, many or a size class.

J gene: TRBJ2-7
V gene: TRBV28
D gene: NA
clone size: NA
CDR3 DNA: TGTGCCAGCAGTTTACCCTACTACGAGCAGTACTTC
CDR3 protein: CASSLPYYEQYF

J gene: TRBJ1-4
V gene: TRBV4-3
D gene: TRBD1
clone size: NA
CDR3 DNA: TGCGCCAGCAGCCAAGCCGGGACAGGTGGCGAAAAACTGTTTTTT
CDR3 protein: CASSQAGTGGEKLFF

J gene: TRBJ2-2
V gene: TRBV7-8
D gene: NA
clone size: NA
CDR3 DNA: TGTGCCAGCAGATTGGGCAGTAACACCGGGGAGCTGTTTTTT
CDR3 protein: CASRLGSNTGELFF

J gene: TRBJ2-5
V gene: TRBV27
D gene: NA
clone size: once
CDR3 DNA: TGTGCCAGCAAGCCCCACGACACCCAAGAGACCCAGTACTTC
CDR3 protein: CASKPHDTQETQYF

J gene: TRBJ2-7
V gene: TRBV4-3
D gene: NA
clone size: NA
CDR3 DNA: TGCGCCAGCAGCCGGAACCAACAGGGAGCCCACGAGCAGTACTTC
CDR3 protein: CASSRNQQGAHEQYF

J gene: TRBJ1-5
V gene: TRBV5-1
D gene: TRBD1
clone size: NA
CDR3 DNA: TGCGCCAGCAGCTTGGGGGACAGGGGAGATCAGCCCCAGCATTTT
CDR3 protein: CASSLGDRGDQPQHF

J gene: TRBJ2-7
V gene: TRBV11-3
D gene: NA
clone size: NA
CDR3 DNA: TGTGCCAGCAGCTTAGGCCTCGGGTCCTACGAGCAGTACTTC
CDR3 protein: CASSLGLGSYEQYF

J gene: TRBJ2-7
V gene: TRBV7-9
D gene: TRBD1
clone size: NA
CDR3 DNA: TGTGCCAGCAGTTTGGGGACAGGCGTACCAGGGGAGCAGTACTTC
CDR3 protein: CASSLGTGVPGEQYF

J gene: TRBJ1-4
V gene: TRBV2
D gene: TRBD1
clone size: few
CDR3 DNA: TGTGCCAGCAGTGAATGGGACAGGGGAGTTAAACTGTTTTTT
CDR3 protein: CASSEWDRGVKLFF

J gene: TRBJ1-2
V gene: TRBV5-1
D gene: TRBD1
clone size: few
CDR3 DNA: TGCGCCAGCAGTCCCGGACAGGGGAACTATGGCTACACCTTC
CDR3 protein: CASSPGQGNYGYTF

J gene: TRBJ1-1
V gene: TRBV27
D gene: NA
clone size: NA
CDR3 DNA: TGTGCCAGCAGTCCCCTAGGAGGTGTCGCCGGTTTGAACACTGAAGCTTTCTTT
CDR3 protein: CASSPLGGVAGLNTEAFF

J gene: TRBJ1-2
V gene: TRBV6-5
D gene: NA
clone size: NA
CDR3 DNA: TGTGCCAGCCGGCCCGGGGCTAACTATGGCTACACCTTC
CDR3 protein: CASRPGANYGYTF

J gene: TRBJ2-5
V gene: TRBV11-2
D gene: TRBD2
clone size: NA
CDR3 DNA: TGTGCCAGCAGCCCCGGACTAGCGGGGTCGGAGACCCAGTACTTC
CDR3 protein: CASSPGLAGSETQYF

J gene: TRBJ1-1
V gene: TRBV30
D gene: NA
clone size: once
CDR3 DNA: TGTGCCTGGACCGGACAGATAAACACTGAAGCTTTCTTT
CDR3 protein: CAWTGQINTEAFF

J gene: TRBJ1-6
V gene: TRBV27
D gene: NA
clone size: NA
CDR3 DNA: TGTGCCAGCGCGCTCAGGGGAGATTCACCCCTCCACTTT
CDR3 protein: CASALRGDSPLHF

J gene: TRBJ1-2
V gene: TRBV5-6
D gene: TRBD1
clone size: NA
CDR3 DNA: TGTGCCAGCAGCCCCCGGACAGGGGGGGACTCTTATGGCTACACCTTC
CDR3 protein: CASSPRTGGDSYGYTF

J gene: TRBJ1-1
V gene: TRBV28
D gene: NA
clone size: NA
CDR3 DNA: TGTGCCAGCAGTTTGGTCAGGCTCATGAACACTGAAGCTTTCTTT
CDR3 protein: CASSLVRLMNTEAFF

J gene: TRBJ2-3
V gene: TRBV5-4
D gene: TRBD2
clone size: NA
CDR3 DNA: TGTGCCAGCAGCTTGGAGCGGGGCGGGGGGGCAGATACGCAGTATTTT
CDR3 protein: CASSLERGGGADTQYF

J gene: TRBJ2-3
V gene: TRBV2
D gene: NA
clone size: NA
CDR3 DNA: TGTGCCAGCAGTGAGTTCGGGTTCTCAGATACGCAGTATTTT
CDR3 protein: CASSEFGFSDTQYF

J gene: TRBJ2-5
V gene: TRBV28
D gene: NA
clone size: NA
CDR3 DNA: TGTGCCAGCAGTTTTAGTCTTGACAGGCCGGAGACCCAGTACTTC
CDR3 protein: CASSFSLDRPETQYF

J gene: TRBJ2-1
V gene: TRBV5-4
D gene: TRBD2
clone size: NA
CDR3 DNA: TGTGCCAGCAGCTCCCTAGCGGGGGGACGCAATGAGCAGTTCTTC
CDR3 protein: CASSSLAGGRNEQFF

J gene: TRBJ1-3
V gene: TRBV5-1
D gene: TRBD1
clone size: NA
CDR3 DNA: TGCGCCAGCAGCCTAGGACAGGGAACACCTGGAAACACCATATATTTT
CDR3 protein: CASSLGQGTPGNTIYF

J gene: TRBJ2-6
V gene: TRBV19
D gene: NA
clone size: NA
CDR3 DNA: TGTGCCAGTAGTATCCAGGGTCCGACTGGGGCCAACGTCCTGACTTTC
CDR3 protein: CASSIQGPTGANVLTF

J gene: TRBJ1-1
V gene: TRBV5-1
D gene: TRBD1
clone size: NA
CDR3 DNA: TGCGCCAGCAGCTTTCTTGGACAGGTGAACACTGAAGCTTTCTTT
CDR3 protein: CASSFLGQVNTEAFF

J gene: TRBJ1-3
V gene: TRBV18
D gene: NA
clone size: NA
CDR3 DNA: TGTGCCAGCTCACCGACAGTTTCTGGAAACACCATATATTTT
CDR3 protein: CASSPTVSGNTIYF

J gene: TRBJ1-1
V gene: TRBV30
D gene: NA
clone size: NA
CDR3 DNA: TGTGCCTGGAGTGTTGAAGGGGGCACTGAAGCTTTCTTT
CDR3 protein: CAWSVEGGTEAFF

J gene: TRBJ1-6
V gene: TRBV5-1
D gene: TRBD1
clone size: NA
CDR3 DNA: TGCGCCAGCAGCAGCCGGACAGGGAACGGTTCACCCCTCCACTTT
CDR3 protein: CASSSRTGNGSPLHF

J gene: TRBJ1-5
V gene: TRBV6-1
D gene: TRBD1
clone size: few
CDR3 DNA: TGTGCCAGCAGTGCCAGACAGGGAATAATGGGCAATCAGCCCCAGCATTTT
CDR3 protein: CASSARQGIMGNQPQHF